The sequence of this TCR beta chain was determined in a study of blood T cell repertoires in COVID-19. On the study more broadly: The United States, Italy and Spain supplied acute and convalescent COVID-19 samples. T cells, B-cell-depleted T cells, or PBMCs provided the cDNA or gDNA that served as material.

V shed 4 bases and J shed 0 bases, with 21 bases lying between them. This CDR3 has 18 residues. Germline V gene data show CDR1 as KGHSH and CDR2 as LQKENI. Per the original methods: How many nucleated cells were present was estimated from reference gene primer amplification. Clones were read by immunoSEQ multiplex PCR, and TCRdb kept only the in-frame ones, dropping some. V, J and clone size are taken as reported in that table, and D and trimming were inferred from the DNA itself. The data contain over 85,000 clones, 80% to 95% of them seen just once; the ten biggest clones take up 4% to 4.5%. This chain uses TRBV18 with TRBJ1-1, with TRBD1 as a possible D gene (5 bases). This receptor was identified in a man between 18 and 35 years old with acute or convalescent COVID-19. The specimen sequenced was peripheral blood. The CDR3 loop is CASSLNRQSLELNTEAFF. DNA of the CDR3: TGTGCCAGCTCACTAAACCGACAGTCACTCGAACTGAACACTGAAGCTTTCTTT. Filled out from reference TRBV18 and TRBJ1-1, the complete variable domain reads NAGVMQNPRHLVRRRGQEARLRCSPMKGHSHVYWYRQLPEEGLKFMVYLQKENIIDESGMPKERFSAEFPKEGPSILRIQQVVRGDSAAYFCASSLNRQSLELNTEAFFGQGTRLTVV.